Given below is one T cell receptor beta chain in context. This clone was picked up one time. What this receptor recognizes is not known. No clone much larger than this one lies a single base away; base qualities are absent. Libraries were prepared through the immunoSEQ multiplex PCR assay. In the source study's methods: A statistical classification framework was built for diagnosing cytomegalovirus status from the catalog of TCR beta chain sequences. TCRdb obtained this table from immuneACCESS and retained in-frame rearrangements with V and J assigned. These tables miss some clones; where compared with another copy, unresolved V genes account for less than half of the shortfall, and the remainder is unexplained. The V and J calls and clone size were taken over from that table, and D and trimming were inferred from the DNA. This sample gives 100,000 to 150,000 clones in total; around 94% of them show up just once. The top ten constitute around 1.3% of the sample.

This entry is derived from a study of cytomegalovirus exposure and HLA in healthy donors (dated by TCRdb to 2016 to 2017). About the full investigation: According to a later analysis, the 120 or so validation repertoires were produced on the same platform as the 680 or so repertoires of the first cohort. The study aimed to test whether cataloging public T cell receptors could reveal signatures of past pathogen exposure. Along with the approximately 700-subject first cohort, a separate validation cohort of more than 90 different subjects was used. High-throughput TCR immunosequencing, statistical association of individual TCRs with disease status, and machine learning were combined to predict cytomegalovirus infection status.

The donors were included in the validation cohort of some 120 subjects, a group kept apart from the roughly 670-subject first cohort. CDR1 and CDR2 were assigned from the germline V gene as SGHRS and YFSETQ. From its cysteine to its phenylalanine, the CDR3 spans 17 amino acids. This entry keeps only the CDR3 DNA: 51 bases, framed from base 1. Trimming takes 7 bases off V and 2 bases off J; junction bases not matched to a gene: 16. Findings and caveats that apply to the study as a whole: Cytomegalovirus status was reported to be diagnosed by the classifier with high specificity and sensitivity in both the original and validation cohorts. The authors suggested that the approach could potentially be generalized to other disease states and immunological phenotypes. In the study, approximately 150 TCR beta chains were listed as associated with cytomegalovirus. In vitro tests confirmed that a few of the cytomegalovirus-associated TCR beta chains recognize cytomegalovirus antigens. A later analysis found that TCRs clustered in the first cohort also tended to co-occur in the roughly 120 validation repertoires, with approximately 95% of cluster scores above 0. Across donors, most TCR sequences were observed very rarely, whereas some public TCRs were present in many individuals. A later analysis had no HLA typing for the validation cohort, so co-occurrence there was scored across all 120 repertoires.

The sequenced sample was PBMCs. This clonotype was sampled from a young woman in good health and CMV-seronegative. The sequence is built from TRBV5-1 and TRBJ2-3, and TRBD2 matches 7 of the central bases. The sequenced DNA is TGCGCCAGCTTACCCACTCCGGGACTACCAGTCACAGATACGCAGTATTTT. This codes for CASLPTPGLPVTDTQYF.